This is a list of T cell receptor beta chains from one sample in a study of persistence of HIV-infected CD4 T cells. The protocol was immunoSEQ multiplex PCR, while the TCRdb copy is restricted to in-frame clones and leaves out a portion. The table records almost 20,000 clones, around three quarters of them present only once. No antigen is known for these receptors. Sequencing was performed on CD4+ T cells sorted from PBMCs after approximately 19-hour stimulation, taken from a patient who received antiretroviral therapy. Every receptor here comes from an adult man with HIV who was CMV-seropositive. Both conserved end residues are part of each CDR3. The D gene is left open where the match is weak. Expanded clones are given a class, and other clones once, few, many or no size at all.

cdr3_nt,cdr3_aa,j_call,v_call,cdr3_length,clone_size,d_call
TGTGCCAGTAGTATGGGGGAGGTCCACGAGCAGTACTTC,CASSMGEVHEQYF,TRBJ2-7,TRBV19,13,NA,NA
TGCGCCAGCAGGAGGACGGTGAACACTGAAGCTTTCTTT,CASRRTVNTEAFF,TRBJ1-1,TRBV5-1,13,NA,NA
TGTGCCAGCAGTTTTAGTCCGGGACAGTCATCTTCACCCCTCCACTTT,CASSFSPGQSSSPLHF,TRBJ1-6,TRBV27,16,NA,TRBD1
TGCGCCAGCAGCGTCCGGACAGGGATGAGCAATCAGCCCCAGCATTTT,CASSVRTGMSNQPQHF,TRBJ1-5,TRBV5-1,16,NA,TRBD1
TGTGCCAGCAGCCAATACAGGGTGGAGATGACTGGAGGCTACACCTTC,CASSQYRVEMTGGYTF,TRBJ1-2,TRBV3-1/TRBV3-2,16,NA,NA
TGTGCCACCAGTGATCCGGCCGGGACAGCCTATGGCTACACCTTC,CATSDPAGTAYGYTF,TRBJ1-2,TRBV24-1,15,NA,TRBD1
TGTGCCAGCAGTGAAGGAGGGACAGGGACCACCGGGGAGCTGTTTTTT,CASSEGGTGTTGELFF,TRBJ2-2,TRBV6-1,16,NA,TRBD1
TGCGCCAGCAGTTCCAGTGTTACAGGGAGGTTTACGTACGAGCAGTACTTC,CASSSSVTGRFTYEQYF,TRBJ2-7,TRBV5-1,17,NA,NA
TGCGCCAGCAGCCAAGCAGGCCTCGGGGGCTACACCTTC,CASSQAGLGGYTF,TRBJ1-2,TRBV4-1,13,NA,NA
TGTGCCAGCAGCGTGGACAGGGCAGGGGAGCTGTTTTTT,CASSVDRAGELFF,TRBJ2-2,TRBV5-4,13,NA,TRBD1
TGCAGCGTTGTAATGGGACCCCTGCAGACTGAAGCTTTCTTT,CSVVMGPLQTEAFF,TRBJ1-1,TRBV29-1,14,few,NA
TGCAGCGTCAAACCCGGGACAGGGGGCGACGAGCAGTACTTC,CSVKPGTGGDEQYF,TRBJ2-7,TRBV29-1,14,few,TRBD1
TGTGCCAGCAGTTTATCAGGGGGTAGCTCCTACAATGAGCAGTTCTTC,CASSLSGGSSYNEQFF,TRBJ2-1,TRBV27,16,NA,NA
TGTGCCAGCAGATTAGACAGGGACACTGAAGCTTTCTTT,CASRLDRDTEAFF,TRBJ1-1,TRBV7-3,13,NA,TRBD1
TGTGCCAGCAGCAACAGGGTAGATACGCAGTATTTT,CASSNRVDTQYF,TRBJ2-3,TRBV3-1/TRBV3-2,12,once,NA
TGTGCCAGCAGTTCCAGGGAGGGCACTGAAGCTTTCTTT,CASSSREGTEAFF,TRBJ1-1,TRBV12-3/TRBV12-4,13,medium-sized,NA
TGTGCCAGTAGTATCGGGGGAGGTGGAAACACCATATATTTT,CASSIGGGGNTIYF,TRBJ1-3,TRBV19,14,few,NA
TGTGCCAGCAGCGGAAGTGGGACGTATAATTCACCCCTCCACTTT,CASSGSGTYNSPLHF,TRBJ1-6,TRBV9,15,few,NA
TGTGCCAGCAGTGTAACGGACGCGGACGAGCAGTTCTTC,CASSVTDADEQFF,TRBJ2-1,TRBV2,13,NA,NA
TGTGCCAGCAGCCCCTATTTGATGAACACTGAAGCTTTCTTT,CASSPYLMNTEAFF,TRBJ1-1,TRBV3-1/TRBV3-2,14,NA,NA
TGTGCCAGCAGCGGCCACAATGAGCAGTTCTTC,CASSGHNEQFF,TRBJ2-1,TRBV2,11,NA,NA
TGTGCCAGCAGCCAAGGACAGGGGGCGTACACTGAAGCTTTCTTT,CASSQGQGAYTEAFF,TRBJ1-1,TRBV3-1/TRBV3-2,15,NA,TRBD1
TGTGCAAGTCGCTTAAGAGGGCAAATCGCTGGAAACACCATATATTTT,CASRLRGQIAGNTIYF,TRBJ1-3,TRBV12-2,16,NA,NA
TGTGCCAGCAGCTTAGCGCGGGGGAGAGGGGAAAAACTGTTTTTT,CASSLARGRGEKLFF,TRBJ1-4,TRBV7-9,15,NA,NA
TGTGCCAGCAGTGGGGTTAGCGGGGGGGTCTCATTTAAACAGTACTTC,CASSGVSGGVSFKQYF,TRBJ2-7,TRBV25-1,16,few,TRBD2
TGTGCCAGCAGCTTGAGCCCCGGGACAGGGGAAGGCTACACCTTC,CASSLSPGTGEGYTF,TRBJ1-2,TRBV5-6,15,few,TRBD1
TGTGCCAGCAGCTTAGTCGGTACTGAAGCTTTCTTT,CASSLVGTEAFF,TRBJ1-1,TRBV3-1/TRBV3-2,12,once,NA
TGTGCCAGCAGCTTAATGTCAGGGGGTACCGGGGAGCTGTTTTTT,CASSLMSGGTGELFF,TRBJ2-2,TRBV7-6,15,once,TRBD1
TGTGCCAGCAGCCGACCCGGACCAGACGAGACCCAGTACTTC,CASSRPGPDETQYF,TRBJ2-5,TRBV7-8,14,NA,NA
TGTGCCAGCAGCCTGTCGGGGGTTCATCAGCCCCAGCATTTT,CASSLSGVHQPQHF,TRBJ1-5,TRBV5-6,14,NA,NA
TGTGCCAGCAGTGACAGGGGGGGCCTTTACAATGAGCAGTTCTTC,CASSDRGGLYNEQFF,TRBJ2-1,TRBV6-4,15,NA,NA
TGTGCCAGCTCACCAACCCGGGGGAGGACTGAAGCTTTCTTT,CASSPTRGRTEAFF,TRBJ1-1,TRBV18,14,NA,NA
TGCAGTGCCCCCAGGGGTCAGGAGACTTTCTTT,CSAPRGQETFF,TRBJ1-1,TRBV20-1,11,NA,NA
TGTGCCAGCAGCCGGCTACCCCTGGGACCGAACCAGAACACTGAAGCTTTCTTT,CASSRLPLGPNQNTEAFF,TRBJ1-1,TRBV2,18,NA,NA
TGCGCCAGCAGCTTGACCCAGGGGGGGAACACTGAAGCTTTCTTT,CASSLTQGGNTEAFF,TRBJ1-1,TRBV5-1,15,NA,TRBD1
TGTGCCAGCAGCTTGGTGGCAGCCGAAAAACTGTTTTTT,CASSLVAAEKLFF,TRBJ1-4,TRBV5-6,13,few,NA
TGTGCCACCAGTACGGGAAGGAGCACCGGGGAGCTGTTTTTT,CATSTGRSTGELFF,TRBJ2-2,TRBV24-1,14,NA,NA
TGTGCCAGCAGCTTGAATTCACCCCTCCACTTT,CASSLNSPLHF,TRBJ1-6,TRBV7-9,11,NA,NA
TGTGCCAGTAGCACCGGAAGCGGGGGAAACACCATATATTTT,CASSTGSGGNTIYF,TRBJ1-3,TRBV19,14,once,NA
TGTGCCAGCAGCTTTGGACAGGGACTACCTAGCACAGATACGCAGTATTTT,CASSFGQGLPSTDTQYF,TRBJ2-3,TRBV5-5,17,NA,NA
TGTGCCAGCAGTTTTCGGTCCATGGGGCAGTTCTTC,CASSFRSMGQFF,TRBJ2-1,TRBV12-3/TRBV12-4,12,NA,NA
TGTGCCAGCAGCCAGTCCCTCGAGCAGTACTTC,CASSQSLEQYF,TRBJ2-7,TRBV14,11,NA,NA
TGTGCCAGCAGCGACGGGACCTTCAATCAGCCCCAGCATTTT,CASSDGTFNQPQHF,TRBJ1-5,TRBV9,14,NA,NA
TGTGCCAGCAGCTTAGTAGGAGGTGGGGGTTCCGGAAACACCATATATTTT,CASSLVGGGGSGNTIYF,TRBJ1-3,TRBV7-8,17,NA,NA
TGTGCCAGCAGCTACAGGGAAGGTCCCTACGAGCAGTACTTC,CASSYREGPYEQYF,TRBJ2-7,TRBV5-5,14,once,NA
TGTGCCAGCAGTGAACAGGGAGTCGGCGATCAGCCCCAGCATTTT,CASSEQGVGDQPQHF,TRBJ1-5,TRBV6-1,15,NA,NA
TGTGCCAGCAGTTACAACAGGGGCGGAGGGTACGAGCAGTACTTC,CASSYNRGGGYEQYF,TRBJ2-7,TRBV6-5,15,NA,NA
TGTGCCAGCAGGGTGGTTGTGGGCACTGAAGCTTTCTTT,CASRVVVGTEAFF,TRBJ1-1,TRBV2,13,NA,NA
TGTGCCAGCAGCTCACGGGGACTAGCGGCGAACACCGGGGAGCTGTTTTTT,CASSSRGLAANTGELFF,TRBJ2-2,TRBV7-9,17,NA,TRBD2
TGTGCCAGCAGCCTTGGACAGGGCGGTAACACCGGGGAGCTGTTTTTT,CASSLGQGGNTGELFF,TRBJ2-2,TRBV5-4,16,once,TRBD1
TGTGCCAGCAGTCGGGACAGGGTGTACGAGCAGTACTTC,CASSRDRVYEQYF,TRBJ2-7,TRBV2,13,NA,TRBD1
TGTGCCAGCAGCTCTCACCACGAGCAGTACTTC,CASSSHHEQYF,TRBJ2-7,TRBV5-6,11,NA,NA
TGTGCCAGTAGTAATAAGGGCCCTGCTGCCTCTGGGGCCAACGTCCTGACTTTC,CASSNKGPAASGANVLTF,TRBJ2-6,TRBV19,18,NA,NA
TGTGCCAGCAGCAACAGGGGTTCAAATAATTCACCCCTCCACTTT,CASSNRGSNNSPLHF,TRBJ1-6,TRBV6-2/TRBV6-3,15,few,TRBD1
TGTGCCAGCAGCGTCGCCGGGACGAGCAACGAGCAGTACTTC,CASSVAGTSNEQYF,TRBJ2-7,TRBV9,14,NA,NA
TGTGCCAGCAGCTCCCTCAAGGCTAACTATGGCTACACCTTC,CASSSLKANYGYTF,TRBJ1-2,TRBV5-6,14,few,NA
TGTGCCAGCAGCCCCCAGGGGGGGCGTATGGGAAGCTCCTACAATGAGCAGTTCTTC,CASSPQGGRMGSSYNEQFF,TRBJ2-1,TRBV7-9,19,NA,NA
TGTGCCAGCTCGGGGGCGGGGGGCAAAGGAAATGAGCAGTTCTTC,CASSGAGGKGNEQFF,TRBJ2-1,TRBV6-6,15,NA,TRBD2
TGCGCCAGCAGGGGCGGGGTCCAAGAGACCCAGTACTTC,CASRGGVQETQYF,TRBJ2-5,TRBV5-1,13,NA,NA